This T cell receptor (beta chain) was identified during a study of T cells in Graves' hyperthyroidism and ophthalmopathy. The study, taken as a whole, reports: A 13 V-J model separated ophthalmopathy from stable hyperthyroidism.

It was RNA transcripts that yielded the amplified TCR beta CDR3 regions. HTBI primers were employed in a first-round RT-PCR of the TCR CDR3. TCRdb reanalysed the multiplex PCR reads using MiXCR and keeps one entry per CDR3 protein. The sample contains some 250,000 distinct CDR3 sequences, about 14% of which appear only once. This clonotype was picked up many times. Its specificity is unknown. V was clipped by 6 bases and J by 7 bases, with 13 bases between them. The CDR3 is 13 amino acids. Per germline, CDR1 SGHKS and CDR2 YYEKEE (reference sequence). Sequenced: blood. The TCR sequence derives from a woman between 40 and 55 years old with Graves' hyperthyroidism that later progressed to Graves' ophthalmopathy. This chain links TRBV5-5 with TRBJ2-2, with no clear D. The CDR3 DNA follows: TGTGCCAGCACCTTTCCCCTAGGCGGGGAGCTGTTTTTT. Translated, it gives CASTFPLGGELFF.